This T cell receptor beta chain was captured by sequencing in a study of human T cells and chemical hapten exposure. Looking at the study overall: Epicutaneous patch tests delivered 0.01% DPC to the upper back, with evaluation at 6 days. Yields of TCR per sample differed, chiefly owing to small differences in pooled library volume.

V was pared by 6 bases and J by 0 bases, with 5 bases between. The CDR3 extends over 12 amino acids. Looked up from germline, CDR1 is ENHRY and CDR2 is SYGVKD. Library construction involved attaching unique molecular identifiers to individual cDNA molecules, which allowed quantitative, reproducible TCR counting. TCRdb re-derived calls from the RACE reads in MiXCR, one entry per CDR3 protein. Of roughly 200,000 distinct CDR3 sequences listed, about 20% were seen once; the top ten hold less than 7%. To note about this clonotype: Its antigen is still unknown.

Time point of the sample: patch test 1, 2 weeks after DPC sensitization. The sample's treatment: therapeutic diphenylcyclopropenone sensitization with weekly scalp DPC. Notes on the study in general: Compared with pre-sensitization or healthy control sets, expanded TCRs clustered more.

The receptor was derived from a woman in her fifties or sixties with alopecia areata. Some clones in this sample may be carry-over from other donors' samples. The starting material was whole blood, obtained in connection with sensitization to the hapten diphenylcyclopropenone (DPC). The rearrangement joins TRBV10-3 to TRBJ2-5; D is undetermined. The CDR3 nucleotides are TGTGCCATCAGCACAGACCAAGAGACCCAGTACTTC. It translates to CAISTDQETQYF.